Each of the 15 T cell receptor beta chains below was sequenced from the same sample in a study of blood T cells in healthy people across ages. Using a J-beta primer mix together with a sample-barcoded 5' primer, a second PCR was run for about 6 to 12 cycles. One entry per CDR3 protein, called by TCRdb with MiXCR from the 5' RACE reads. The data contain over a million distinct CDR3 sequences, about 43% of them singletons. Input material: blood. Receptors originate from a woman between 18 and 29 years old in good health.

The chain employs TRBV6-1 and TRBJ2-6; no definite D call. The CDR3 spans 14 residues. The V gene's germline CDR1 is MNHNS and CDR2 SASEGT. Trimming cost V 8 bases and J 0 bases, with 8 bases left between them. Here the CDR3 reads CASGSDSGANVLTF. The CDR3 region has the DNA TGTGCCAGCGGGTCAGACTCTGGGGCCAACGTCCTGACTTTC.

This clonotype was observed a handful of times. The rearrangement uses TRBV7-6 and TRBJ2-3; no clear D gene. CDR3 length equals 14 residues. The germline V gene encodes CDR1 SGHVS and CDR2 FNYEAQ. Trimming took off 1 base at V and 4 bases at J, with 9 bases between the two ends. The CDR3 region is CASSLGPGPDTQYF. CDR3 coding DNA: TGTGCCAGCAGCTTAGGACCGGGCCCAGATACGCAGTATTTT.

V and J are TRBV27 and TRBJ2-1, with 9 nucleotides matching TRBD1. Losses at the gene ends were 10 bases for V and 9 bases for J; bases not matched to a gene: 10. The CDR3 is 13 residues long. CDR1 MNHEY and CDR2 SMNVEV come from the germline V gene (reference sequence). In DNA form, the CDR3 reads TGTGCCACCAGACAGGGGGGCTGGCTTGAGCAGTTCTTC. Its protein product is CATRQGGWLEQFF.

J is TRBJ2-4 and V is TRBV20-1, with 15 nucleotides matching TRBD2. The J call is uncertain, as TRBJ2-7 better fits the DNA end. The CDR3 has 13 residues. CDR1 and CDR2 from the germline V gene are DFQATT and SNEGSKA (reference sequence). CDR3 residues: CSAGLAGGDEQYF. For the CDR3, the DNA is TGCAGTGCAGGACTAGCGGGAGGGGACGAGCAGTACTTC.

This clonotype was observed many times. The rearrangement uses TRBV7-9 and TRBJ2-3; 10 positions agree with TRBD2. Germline V gene data show CDR1 as SEHNR and CDR2 as FQNEAQ (reference sequence). CDR3 size: 15 residues. V shed 3 bases and J 1 base; nucleotides not matched to a gene: 1. CDR3 loop: CASSFGTSGTDTQYF. DNA for the CDR3: TGTGCCAGCAGCTTCGGGACTAGCGGCACAGATACGCAGTATTTT.

The rearrangement joins TRBV20-1 to TRBJ2-7; 8 bases match TRBD2. J was trimmed by 4 bases and V by 5 bases; bases with no gene match: 7. Germline V CDR1 and CDR2: DFQATT, SNEGSKA (reference sequence). CDR3 length: 13 amino acids. The DNA for the CDR3 is TGCAGTGCTGACTCTGGACTAGCTTACGAGCAGTACTTC. Encoded protein: CSADSGLAYEQYF.

This clonotype has a handful of counts. The rearrangement uses TRBV20-1 and TRBJ2-3, with TRBD2 identical over 10 bases. V lost 1 base to trimming and J lost 6 bases; unmatched junction nucleotides: 13. The length of the CDR3 is 17 residues. CDR1 and CDR2 from the germline V gene are DFQATT and SNEGSKA (reference sequence). CDR3: CSARVGLLTSGSDTQYF. The CDR3 DNA reads as TGCAGTGCTAGAGTGGGCCTCCTGACTAGCGGGTCGGATACGCAGTATTTT.

This clonotype has only a few counts. The chain uses TRBV5-1 and TRBJ2-5, with TRBD2 identical over 10 bases. The CDR3 loop spans 16 amino acids. Unmatched junction bases numbered 12, after V lost 4 bases and J lost 6 bases. The germline V gene encodes CDR1 SGHRS and CDR2 YFSETQ. As DNA, the CDR3 is TGCGCCAGCAGCATAACTAGCGGGATTTTGCGAAAGACCCAGTACTTC. As protein: CASSITSGILRKTQYF.

The chain employs TRBV7-9 and TRBJ1-1, with 11 bases that match TRBD1. Losses at the gene ends were 8 bases for V and 2 bases for J; bases not matched to a gene: 13. The CDR3 spans 17 residues. Germline V gives CDR1 SEHNR, CDR2 FQNEAQ (reference sequence). CDR3 coding DNA: TGTGCCAGCGCTGGCGGACAGGGGGCTATATTTAACACTGAAGCTTTCTTT. This encodes CASAGGQGAIFNTEAFF.

V and J are TRBV30 and TRBJ2-1; weak D call: TRBD1 (6 bases). This CDR3 is built from 16 residues. V lost 3 bases, J lost 0 bases, and 15 bases lay in between. Germline CDR1 GTSNPN, CDR2 SVGIG (reference sequence). CDR3 amino acids: CAWRGYRASSYNEQFF. The CDR3 DNA follows: TGTGCCTGGAGGGGCTACAGGGCCAGCTCCTACAATGAGCAGTTCTTC.

CDR3 protein: CASSLALTGANTEAFF. CDR3 nucleotide sequence: TGTGCCAGCAGCTTAGCCCTGACAGGGGCGAACACTGAAGCTTTCTTT. The gene calls are TRBV7-9 and TRBJ1-1, with TRBD1 identical over 8 bases. This CDR3 contains 16 residues. V gave up 0 bases and J gave up 1 base; unmatched junction bases: 4. Per the germline V gene, CDR1 is SEHNR and CDR2 is FQNEAQ (reference sequence).

The chain carries TRBV21-1 and TRBJ1-1. TRBV21-1 has pseudogene status. The CDR3 has 15 amino acids. CDR3 coding DNA: TGTGCCAGCAGCAAAGAAAGGGTAAGAAACACTGAAGCTTTCTTT. This sequence encodes CASSKERVRNTEAFF.

This clonotype occurred a few times. This CDR3 reads CASSLGGRGGETQYF. CDR3 bases: TGTGCCAGCAGCTTGGGAGGCAGGGGAGGAGAGACCCAGTACTTC. The V gene is TRBV5-5, the J gene TRBJ2-5; D is possibly TRBD1 or TRBD2 (6 bases each). V lost 0 bases to trimming and J lost 4 bases, with 13 bases between them. From germline, CDR1 is SGHKS and CDR2 YYEKEE (reference sequence). The CDR3 is 15 amino acids. Looking up the rest from reference TRBV5-5 and TRBJ2-5 gives the full variable domain: DAGVTQSPTHLIKTRGQQVTLRCSPISGHKSVSWYQQVLGQGPQFIFQYYEKEERGRGNFPDRFSARQFPNYSSELNVNALLLGDSALYLCASSLGGRGGETQYFGPGTRLLVL.

This clonotype was seen more than once but under ten times. The chain uses TRBV7-2 and TRBJ2-1, with D uncertain. CDR3 length: 13 residues. V was clipped by 3 bases and J by 4 bases, with 7 bases between them. Germline values: CDR1 SGHTA, CDR2 FQGNSA. CDR3 bases: TGTGCCAGCAGCTTCGACTGGTACAATGAGCAGTTCTTC. Its protein product is CASSFDWYNEQFF.

The V call is TRBV12-3 or TRBV12-4, the J call TRBJ2-7; D is unclear. The CDR3 totals 13 residues. V was clipped by 4 bases and J by 2 bases, with 9 bases between them. CDR3 in amino acids: CASSSRAPYEQYF. CDR3 bases: TGTGCCAGCAGTTCTCGCGCTCCCTACGAGCAGTACTTC.